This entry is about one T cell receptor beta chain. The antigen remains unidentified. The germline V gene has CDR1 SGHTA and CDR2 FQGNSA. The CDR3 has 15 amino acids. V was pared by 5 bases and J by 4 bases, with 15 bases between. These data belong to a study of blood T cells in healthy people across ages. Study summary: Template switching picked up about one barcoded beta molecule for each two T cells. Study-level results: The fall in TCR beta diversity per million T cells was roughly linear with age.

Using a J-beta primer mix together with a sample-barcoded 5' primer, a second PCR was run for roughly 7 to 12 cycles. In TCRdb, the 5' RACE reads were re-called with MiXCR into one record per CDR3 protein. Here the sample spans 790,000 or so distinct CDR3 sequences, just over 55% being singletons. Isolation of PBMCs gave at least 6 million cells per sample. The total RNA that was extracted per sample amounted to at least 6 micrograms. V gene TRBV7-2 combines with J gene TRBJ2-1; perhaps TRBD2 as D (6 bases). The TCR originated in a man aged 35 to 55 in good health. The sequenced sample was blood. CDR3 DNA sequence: TGTGCCAGCAGCATCGCTAGCGCCAAATACAATGAGCAGTTCTTC. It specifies CASSIASAKYNEQFF. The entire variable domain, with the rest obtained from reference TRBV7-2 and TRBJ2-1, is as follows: GAGVSQSPSNKVTEKGKDVELRCDPISGHTALYWYRQSLGQGLEFLIYFQGNSAPDKSGLPSDRFSAERTGGSVSTLTIQRTQQEDSAVYLCASSIASAKYNEQFFGPGTRLTVL.